What follows is one T cell receptor (beta chain) and its context. These data belong to a study of CD8 T cells in Susac syndrome. Overall study: Active disease was present in six of the sequenced Susac syndrome patients, and remission in roughly eight.

The CD8+ and CD4+ T cells were negatively isolated, with the TEMRA cells enriched by FACS. With random hexamers, roughly 0.5 to 1 ug RNA was reverse transcribed. From the immunoSEQ multiplex PCR reads, TCRdb called clonotypes with MiXCR, one entry per CDR3 protein. The sample lists approximately 180,000 distinct CDR3 sequences, around 94% occurring once. The CDR3 runs 15 residues. V lost 4 bases and J 4 bases, leaving 14 bases between the germline ends. Germline V gene lookup returns CDR1 SEHNR and CDR2 FQNEAQ (reference sequence). The specimen sequenced was CD4+ T cells from PBMCs. This TCR came from a human donor with Susac syndrome. The gene calls are TRBV7-9 and TRBJ2-1; unclear D gene. The DNA for the CDR3 is TGTGCCAGCAGCTATAGGAAGGGCGGTTACAATGAGCAGTTCTTC. It is translated as CASSYRKGGYNEQFF. Full variable domain (rest looked up from reference TRBV7-9 and TRBJ2-1): DTGVSQNPRHKITKRGQNVTFRCDPISEHNRLYWYRQTLGQGPEFLTYFQNEAQLEKSRLLSDRFSAERPKGSFSTLEIQRTEQGDSAMYLCASSYRKGGYNEQFFGPGTRLTVL.